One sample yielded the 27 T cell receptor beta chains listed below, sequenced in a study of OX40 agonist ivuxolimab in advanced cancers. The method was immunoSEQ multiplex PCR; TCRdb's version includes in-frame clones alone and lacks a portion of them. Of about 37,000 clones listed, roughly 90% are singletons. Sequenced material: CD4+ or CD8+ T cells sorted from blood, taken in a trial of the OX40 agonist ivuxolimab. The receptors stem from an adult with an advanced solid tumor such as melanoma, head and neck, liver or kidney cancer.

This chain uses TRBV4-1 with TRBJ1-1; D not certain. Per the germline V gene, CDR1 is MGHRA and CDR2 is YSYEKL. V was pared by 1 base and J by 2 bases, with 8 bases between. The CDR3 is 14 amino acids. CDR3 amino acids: CASSQGVLNTEAFF. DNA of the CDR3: TGCGCCAGCAGCCAAGGGGTCCTTAACACTGAAGCTTTCTTT.

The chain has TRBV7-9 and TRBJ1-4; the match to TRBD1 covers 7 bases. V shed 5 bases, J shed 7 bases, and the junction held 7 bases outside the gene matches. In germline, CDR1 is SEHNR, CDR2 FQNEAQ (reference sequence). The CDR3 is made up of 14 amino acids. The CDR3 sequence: CASSIRDSAEKLFF. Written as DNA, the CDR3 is TGTGCCAGCAGCATCCGGGACAGCGCTGAAAAACTGTTTTTT.

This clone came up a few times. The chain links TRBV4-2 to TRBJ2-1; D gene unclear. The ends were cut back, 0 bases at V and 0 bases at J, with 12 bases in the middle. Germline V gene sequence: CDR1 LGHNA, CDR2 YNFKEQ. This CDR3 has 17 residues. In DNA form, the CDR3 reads TGTGCCAGCAGCCAAGATGCCCAGTCCGGCTCCTACAATGAGCAGTTCTTC. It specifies CASSQDAQSGSYNEQFF.

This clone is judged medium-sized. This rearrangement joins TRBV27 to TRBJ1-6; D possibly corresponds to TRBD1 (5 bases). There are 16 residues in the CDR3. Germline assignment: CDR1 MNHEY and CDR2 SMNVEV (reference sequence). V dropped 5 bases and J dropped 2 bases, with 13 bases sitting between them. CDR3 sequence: CASSPGVGAYNSPLHF. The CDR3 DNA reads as TGTGCCAGCAGTCCGGGGGTTGGCGCCTATAATTCACCCCTCCACTTT.

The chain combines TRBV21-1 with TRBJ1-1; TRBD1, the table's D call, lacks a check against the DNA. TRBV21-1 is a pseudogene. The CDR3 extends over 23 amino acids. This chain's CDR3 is CASSKKYTPGTGVWTASYTEAFF. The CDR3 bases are TGTGCCAGCAGCAAAAAGTATACACCCGGGACAGGGGTTTGGACGGCCAGCTACACTGAAGCTTTCTTT.

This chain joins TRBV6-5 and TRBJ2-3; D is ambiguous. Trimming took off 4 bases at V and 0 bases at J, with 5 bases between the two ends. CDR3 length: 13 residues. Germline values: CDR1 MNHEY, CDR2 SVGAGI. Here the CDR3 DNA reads TGTGCCAGCAGTTCGATCAGCACAGATACGCAGTATTTT. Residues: CASSSISTDTQYF.

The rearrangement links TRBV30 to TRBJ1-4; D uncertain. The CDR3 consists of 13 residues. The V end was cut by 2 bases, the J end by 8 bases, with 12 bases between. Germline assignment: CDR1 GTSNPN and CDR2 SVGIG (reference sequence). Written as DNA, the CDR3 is TGTGCCTGGAGTCTCGAGGGTCCCGAAAAACTGTTTTTT. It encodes CAWSLEGPEKLFF.

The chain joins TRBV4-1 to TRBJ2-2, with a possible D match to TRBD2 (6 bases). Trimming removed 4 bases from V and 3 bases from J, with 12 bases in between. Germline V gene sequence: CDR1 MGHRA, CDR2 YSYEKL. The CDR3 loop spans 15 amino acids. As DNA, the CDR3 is TGCGCCAGCAGCCGGGGCCCGGGGGACACCGGGGAGCTGTTTTTT. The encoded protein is CASSRGPGDTGELFF.

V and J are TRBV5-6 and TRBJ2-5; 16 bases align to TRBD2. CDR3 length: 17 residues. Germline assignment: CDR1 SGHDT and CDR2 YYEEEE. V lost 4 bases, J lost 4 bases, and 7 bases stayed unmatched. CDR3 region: CASSMGLAGGPGETQYF. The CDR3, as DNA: TGTGCCAGCAGCATGGGACTAGCGGGGGGGCCGGGAGAGACCCAGTACTTC. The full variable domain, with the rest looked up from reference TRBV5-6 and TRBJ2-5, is DAGVTQSPTHLIKTRGQQVTLRCSPKSGHDTVSWYQQALGQGPQFIFQYYEEEERQRGNFPDRFSGHQFPNYSSELNVNALLLGDSALYLCASSMGLAGGPGETQYFGPGTRLLVL.

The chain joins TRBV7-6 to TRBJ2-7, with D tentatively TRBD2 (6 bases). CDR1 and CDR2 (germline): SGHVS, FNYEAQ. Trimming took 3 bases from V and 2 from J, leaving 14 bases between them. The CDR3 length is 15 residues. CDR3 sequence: CASSFRTGEAYEQYF. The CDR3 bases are TGTGCCAGCAGCTTTAGGACGGGGGAAGCCTACGAGCAGTACTTC.

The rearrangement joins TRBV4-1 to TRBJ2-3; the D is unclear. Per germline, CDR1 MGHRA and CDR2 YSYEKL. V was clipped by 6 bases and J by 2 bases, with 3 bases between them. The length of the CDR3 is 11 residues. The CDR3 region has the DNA TGCGCCAGCAGTTCCACAGATACGCAGTATTTT. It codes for CASSSTDTQYF.

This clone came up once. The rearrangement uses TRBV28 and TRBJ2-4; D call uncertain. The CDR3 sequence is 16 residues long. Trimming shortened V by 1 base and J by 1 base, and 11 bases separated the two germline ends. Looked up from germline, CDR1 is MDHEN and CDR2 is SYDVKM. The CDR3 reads CASSLFAGGAKNIQYF. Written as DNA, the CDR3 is TGTGCCAGCAGTTTATTCGCAGGTGGGGCCAAAAACATTCAGTACTTC.

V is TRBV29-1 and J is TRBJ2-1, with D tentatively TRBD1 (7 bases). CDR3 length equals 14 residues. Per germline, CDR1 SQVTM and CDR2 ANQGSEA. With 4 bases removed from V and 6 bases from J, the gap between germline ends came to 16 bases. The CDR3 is CSVVGGTDVNEQFF. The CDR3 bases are TGCAGCGTTGTTGGAGGGACAGATGTCAATGAGCAGTTCTTC.

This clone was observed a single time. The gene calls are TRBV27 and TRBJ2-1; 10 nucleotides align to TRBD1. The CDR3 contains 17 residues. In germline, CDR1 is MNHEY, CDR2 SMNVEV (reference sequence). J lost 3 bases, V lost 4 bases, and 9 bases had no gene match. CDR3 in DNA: TGTGCCAGCAGTTGGACAGGGGGTAGCCTCTACTACAATGAGCAGTTCTTC. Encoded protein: CASSWTGGSLYYNEQFF.

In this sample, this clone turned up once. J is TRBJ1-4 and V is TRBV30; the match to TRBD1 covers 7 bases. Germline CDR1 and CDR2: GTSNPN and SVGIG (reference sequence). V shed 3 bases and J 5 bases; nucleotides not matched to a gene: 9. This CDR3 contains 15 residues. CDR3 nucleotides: TGTGCCTGGAGCCGACGGACAGGCCCGAATGAAAAACTGTTTTTT. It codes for CAWSRRTGPNEKLFF.

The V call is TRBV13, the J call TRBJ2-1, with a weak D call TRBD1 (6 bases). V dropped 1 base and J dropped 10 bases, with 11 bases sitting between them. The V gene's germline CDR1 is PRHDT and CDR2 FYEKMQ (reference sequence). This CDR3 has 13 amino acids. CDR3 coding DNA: TGTGCCAGCAGCTTAGCACAGGGTGGCGAGCAGTTCTTC. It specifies CASSLAQGGEQFF.

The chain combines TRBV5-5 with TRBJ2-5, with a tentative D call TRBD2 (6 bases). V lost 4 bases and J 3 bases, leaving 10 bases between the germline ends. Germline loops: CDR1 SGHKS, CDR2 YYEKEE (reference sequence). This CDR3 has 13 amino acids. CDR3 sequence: CASSPGSEETQYF. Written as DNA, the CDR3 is TGTGCCAGCAGCCCCGGGAGTGAAGAGACCCAGTACTTC.

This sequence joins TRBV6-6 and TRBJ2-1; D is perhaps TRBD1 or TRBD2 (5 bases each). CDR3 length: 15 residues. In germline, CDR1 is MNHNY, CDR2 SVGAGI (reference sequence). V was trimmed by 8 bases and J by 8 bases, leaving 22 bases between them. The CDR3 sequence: CASAMGTRPVYEQFF. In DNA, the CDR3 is TGTGCCAGCGCAATGGGGACCCGGCCCGTGTATGAGCAGTTCTTC.

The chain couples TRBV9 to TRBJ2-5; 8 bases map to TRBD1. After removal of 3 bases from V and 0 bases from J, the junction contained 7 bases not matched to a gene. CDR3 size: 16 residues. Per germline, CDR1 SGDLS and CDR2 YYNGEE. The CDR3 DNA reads TGTGCCAGCAGCGCTACAGGGGGTTATTACCAAGAGACCCAGTACTTC. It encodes CASSATGGYYQETQYF.

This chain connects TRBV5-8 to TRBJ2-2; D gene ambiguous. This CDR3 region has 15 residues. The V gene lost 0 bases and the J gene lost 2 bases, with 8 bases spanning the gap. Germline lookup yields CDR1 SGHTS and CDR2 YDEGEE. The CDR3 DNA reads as TGTGCCAGCAGCTTGGGACGGTCCAACACCGGGGAGCTGTTTTTT. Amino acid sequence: CASSLGRSNTGELFF.

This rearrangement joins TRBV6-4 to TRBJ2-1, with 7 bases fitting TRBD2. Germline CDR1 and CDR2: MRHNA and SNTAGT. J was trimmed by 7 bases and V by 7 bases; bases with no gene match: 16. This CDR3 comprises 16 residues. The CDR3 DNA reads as TGTGCCAGCACCTCCCGGGAGGCTAGTTCTAGGAATGAGCAGTTCTTC. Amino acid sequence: CASTSREASSRNEQFF.

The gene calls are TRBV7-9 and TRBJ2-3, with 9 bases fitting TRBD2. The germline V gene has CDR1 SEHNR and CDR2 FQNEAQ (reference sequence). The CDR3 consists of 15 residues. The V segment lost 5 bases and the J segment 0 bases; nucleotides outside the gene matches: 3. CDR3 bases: TGTGCCAGCAGCCCTAGCGGGATTAGCACAGATACGCAGTATTTT. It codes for CASSPSGISTDTQYF.

CDR3 amino acids: CASSFSSGGAYNEQFF. The CDR3 nucleotides read TGTGCCAGCAGCTTTTCTTCCGGGGGAGCCTACAATGAGCAGTTCTTC. V is TRBV5-8 and J is TRBJ2-1; possibly TRBD2 for D (6 bases). Per the germline V gene, CDR1 is SGHTS and CDR2 is YDEGEE. The CDR3 has 16 residues. Trimming removed 2 bases at V and 2 bases at J, with 14 bases between. Using reference TRBV5-8 and TRBJ2-1 for the parts outside the CDR3, the full variable domain is EAGVTQSPTHLIKTRGQQATLRCSPISGHTSVYWYQQALGLGLQFLLWYDEGEERNRGNFPPRFSGRQFPNYSSELNVNALELEDSALYLCASSFSSGGAYNEQFFGPGTRLTVL.

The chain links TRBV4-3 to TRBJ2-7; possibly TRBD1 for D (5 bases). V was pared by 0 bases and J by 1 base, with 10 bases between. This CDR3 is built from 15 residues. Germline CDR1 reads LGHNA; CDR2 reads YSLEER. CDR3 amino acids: CASSQDLAGSYEQYF. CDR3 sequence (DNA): TGCGCCAGCAGCCAAGATTTGGCAGGGTCCTACGAGCAGTACTTC.

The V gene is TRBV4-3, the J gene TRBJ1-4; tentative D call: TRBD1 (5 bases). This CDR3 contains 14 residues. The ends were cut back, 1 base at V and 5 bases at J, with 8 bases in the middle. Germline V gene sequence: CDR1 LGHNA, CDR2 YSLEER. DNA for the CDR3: TGCGCCAGCAGCCAAGGACGGGGGAATGAAAAACTGTTTTTT. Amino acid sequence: CASSQGRGNEKLFF.

CDR3 amino acids: CASSFQAGGPGIADLETQYF. The CDR3 nucleotides read TGTGCCAGCAGCTTTCAAGCGGGGGGGCCTGGGATCGCCGATTTAGAGACCCAGTACTTC. This chain connects TRBV7-6 to TRBJ2-5; 10 bases are shared with TRBD2. V was pared by 3 bases and J by 4 bases, with 20 bases of the junction left unmatched. In germline, CDR1 is SGHVS, CDR2 FNYEAQ. This CDR3 is built from 20 residues.

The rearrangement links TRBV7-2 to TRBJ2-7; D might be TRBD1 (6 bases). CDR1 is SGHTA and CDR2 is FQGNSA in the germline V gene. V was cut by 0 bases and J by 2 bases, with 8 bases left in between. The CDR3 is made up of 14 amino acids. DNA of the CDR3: TGTGCCAGCAGCTTAGCAGGGGGAACCTACGAGCAGTACTTC. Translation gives CASSLAGGTYEQYF.